Listed below are T cell receptor beta chains from one sample, sequenced in a study of cytomegalovirus exposure and HLA in healthy donors. Some clones are missing from TCRdb's copy, which holds only in-frame ones; the method was immunoSEQ multiplex PCR. Here the sample table reports roughly 55,000 clones. The sequenced sample consisted of PBMCs. The receptors shown here come from a woman aged 45-65 years in good health and CMV-seropositive. Each CDR3 is given with its conserved first and last residue. D genes are given only for firm matches.

v_call	d_call	j_call	cdr3_aa	cdr3_nt
TRBV28	TRBD1	TRBJ1-2	CASSHDRETNYGYTF	TGTGCCAGCAGTCACGACAGGGAAACTAACTATGGCTACACCTTC
TRBV18	-	TRBJ1-1	CASSPPGGYTEAFF	TGTGCCAGCTCACCACCTGGGGGGTACACTGAAGCTTTCTTT
TRBV4-1	-	TRBJ2-7	CASSHGRGSSYEQYF	TGCGCCAGCAGCCACGGTCGGGGGAGCTCCTACGAGCAGTACTTC
TRBV9	-	TRBJ1-1	CASSSGSNTEAFF	TGTGCCAGCAGCTCCGGGTCAAACACTGAAGCTTTCTTT
TRBV28	TRBD2	TRBJ2-7	CASSAGTSDEQYF	TGTGCCAGCAGTGCCGGGACTAGCGACGAGCAGTACTTC
TRBV27	TRBD2	TRBJ2-7	CASRPRLAGRVYEQYF	TGTGCCAGCAGGCCGCGGCTAGCGGGAAGGGTCTACGAGCAGTACTTC
TRBV6-1	-	TRBJ1-2	CASSPDGVGGYTF	TGTGCCAGCAGTCCAGACGGGGTTGGGGGCTACACCTTC
TRBV4-1	TRBD2	TRBJ2-2	CASSFSGANTGELFF	TGCGCCAGCAGCTTTAGCGGGGCGAACACCGGGGAGCTGTTTTTT
TRBV28	TRBD1	TRBJ2-2	CASSSQGTGSGELFF	TGTGCCAGCAGTTCCCAGGGGACAGGGTCCGGGGAGCTGTTTTTT
TRBV7-2	-	TRBJ2-5	CASSLFEAGAQETQYF	TGTGCCAGCAGCTTATTCGAGGCGGGGGCCCAAGAGACCCAGTACTTC
TRBV19	TRBD2	TRBJ2-7	CASSLGLAGGGEQYF	TGTGCCAGTAGTTTGGGACTAGCGGGAGGCGGAGAGCAGTACTTC
TRBV5-1	-	TRBJ2-7	CASSPWSGASYEQYF	TGCGCCAGCAGCCCTTGGTCAGGGGCCTCCTACGAGCAGTACTTC
TRBV4-1	-	TRBJ2-1	CASSQEQQSRYNEQFF	TGCGCCAGCAGCCAAGAGCAACAGTCAAGGTACAATGAGCAGTTCTTC
TRBV7-6	-	TRBJ2-7	CASSSGPSYEQYF	TGTGCCAGCAGCAGCGGGCCATCCTACGAGCAGTACTTC
TRBV6-1	TRBD2	TRBJ2-5	CASNKGLAAQETQYF	TGTGCCAGCAACAAAGGACTAGCGGCACAAGAGACCCAGTACTTC
TRBV30	TRBD1	TRBJ2-7	CAWSGGTGFLGGYEQYF	TGTGCCTGGAGTGGGGGGACAGGGTTCCTAGGCGGCTACGAGCAGTACTTC
TRBV5-1	-	TRBJ1-4	CASGPQGINEKLFF	TGCGCCAGCGGCCCACAGGGAATTAACGAAAAACTGTTTTTT
TRBV9	TRBD2	TRBJ2-3	CASSVVASGRADTQYF	TGTGCCAGCAGCGTAGTGGCTAGCGGGAGGGCTGATACGCAGTATTTT
TRBV19	TRBD1	TRBJ2-7	CASSYLGQGYEQYF	TGTGCCAGTAGTTACCTGGGACAGGGCTACGAGCAGTACTTC
TRBV2	TRBD2	TRBJ2-3	CATRGGGTDTQYF	TGTGCCACTCGGGGGGGCGGCACAGATACGCAGTATTTT
TRBV7-9	TRBD1	TRBJ1-6	CASSRGDRGHSPLHF	TGTGCCAGCAGCCGTGGCGACAGGGGTCATTCACCCCTCCACTTT
TRBV6-5	-	TRBJ1-4	CASRRTVATNEKLFF	TGTGCCAGCCGTCGAACGGTGGCAACTAATGAAAAACTGTTTTTT
TRBV14	-	TRBJ1-2	CASSRNTVENYGYTF	TGTGCCAGCAGCCGAAATACAGTTGAAAACTATGGCTACACCTTC
TRBV10-3	-	TRBJ2-1	CAISEHPGGARDEQFF	TGTGCCATCAGTGAGCACCCGGGCGGGGCAAGGGATGAGCAGTTCTTC
TRBV6-5	TRBD1	TRBJ1-6	CASSYYRGDFSPLHF	TGTGCCAGCAGTTACTACAGGGGTGATTTCTCACCCCTCCACTTT
TRBV27	TRBD1	TRBJ1-5	CASRLDRGMDQPQHF	TGTGCCAGCAGATTAGACAGGGGAATGGATCAGCCCCAGCATTTT
TRBV5-1	-	TRBJ2-5	CASSLGTGRQETQYF	TGCGCCAGCAGCTTGGGGACGGGGAGGCAAGAGACCCAGTACTTC